The rows below give T cell receptor beta chains drawn from one sample of a study of cytomegalovirus exposure and HLA in healthy donors. This table comes from immunoSEQ multiplex PCR, and its TCRdb copy is limited to in-frame clones, with some not included. This sample's clone table lists approximately 130,000 clones. The specimen was PBMCs. These receptors all stem from a woman in her sixties in good health and CMV-seronegative. Both conserved end residues are part of each CDR3. A D gene is named only where the DNA matches it firmly.

cdr3_nt: TGTGCCAGCAGCGCGGACAGCAACTATGGCTACACCTTC
cdr3_aa: CASSADSNYGYTF
d_call: -
v_call: TRBV11-2
j_call: TRBJ1-2

cdr3_nt: TGCGCCAGCAGTGCCATCCCGGGGGGCCAAGAGACCCAGTACTTC
cdr3_aa: CASSAIPGGQETQYF
d_call: TRBD2
v_call: TRBV10-2
j_call: TRBJ2-5

cdr3_nt: TGTGCCAGCAGTAAACTAGCGGCGGGATTCGCGCAGTATTTT
cdr3_aa: CASSKLAAGFAQYF
d_call: TRBD2
v_call: TRBV28
j_call: TRBJ2-3

cdr3_nt: TGTGCCAGCAGCTTGGACCCAGGGGGCAGTACCTATAATTCACCCCTCCACTTT
cdr3_aa: CASSLDPGGSTYNSPLHF
d_call: TRBD1
v_call: TRBV5-4
j_call: TRBJ1-6

cdr3_nt: TGCGCCAGCAGTCAAACCTTAGGACAGGCCTATTTCGCTGAAGCTTTCTTT
cdr3_aa: CASSQTLGQAYFAEAFF
d_call: TRBD1
v_call: TRBV23-1
j_call: TRBJ1-1

cdr3_nt: TGTGCCAGCAGCGTAGGACAAGTAGAGACCCAGTACTTC
cdr3_aa: CASSVGQVETQYF
d_call: -
v_call: TRBV9
j_call: TRBJ2-5

cdr3_nt: TGTGCCAGCAGCTTGGGAGGGCCAGGCAGCGGCTATGGCTACACCTTC
cdr3_aa: CASSLGGPGSGYGYTF
d_call: -
v_call: TRBV5-4
j_call: TRBJ1-2

cdr3_nt: TGTGCCAGCAGTTCGACAGGGTATAACTATGGCTACACCTTC
cdr3_aa: CASSSTGYNYGYTF
d_call: TRBD1
v_call: TRBV6-6
j_call: TRBJ1-2

cdr3_nt: TGTGCCAGCAGTGAAAAGTTCACAGGGTCCACTGAAGCTTTCTTT
cdr3_aa: CASSEKFTGSTEAFF
d_call: -
v_call: TRBV6-1
j_call: TRBJ1-1

cdr3_nt: TGTGCCAGCAGTGACCTTAGCGGGAGGCTCTCCGAGCAGTACTTC
cdr3_aa: CASSDLSGRLSEQYF
d_call: TRBD2
v_call: TRBV6-1
j_call: TRBJ2-7

cdr3_nt: TGTGCCAGCCTACGTGGGCATGGAGGGACTAATGAAAAACTGTTTTTT
cdr3_aa: CASLRGHGGTNEKLFF
d_call: -
v_call: TRBV2
j_call: TRBJ1-4

cdr3_nt: TGCGCCAGCAGTCCGGGACAGACTAATGAAAAACTGTTTTTT
cdr3_aa: CASSPGQTNEKLFF
d_call: TRBD1
v_call: TRBV5-1
j_call: TRBJ1-4

cdr3_nt: TGTGCCAGCAGTGAATACGGACAGAACCAAGAGACCCAGTACTTC
cdr3_aa: CASSEYGQNQETQYF
d_call: -
v_call: TRBV6-1
j_call: TRBJ2-5

cdr3_nt: TGTGCCAGCAGTTATACCGGGACAGGGTTGAACGAGCAGTACTTC
cdr3_aa: CASSYTGTGLNEQYF
d_call: TRBD1
v_call: TRBV2
j_call: TRBJ2-7

cdr3_nt: TGTGCCAGCAGCGTGGGACAGGGGGACACCGGGGAGCTGTTTTTT
cdr3_aa: CASSVGQGDTGELFF
d_call: TRBD1
v_call: TRBV5-4
j_call: TRBJ2-2

cdr3_nt: TGTGCCAGCCGGGAACCGGGACAGGGTCAGGGCTACACCTTC
cdr3_aa: CASREPGQGQGYTF
d_call: TRBD1
v_call: TRBV19
j_call: TRBJ1-2

cdr3_nt: TGTGCCAGCAATCGACTAGCGGCAGAGACCCAGTACTTC
cdr3_aa: CASNRLAAETQYF
d_call: TRBD2
v_call: TRBV2
j_call: TRBJ2-5

cdr3_nt: TGCGCCAGCAGCCAAGAGCGTCTAGCGGGAGCCTACGAGCAGTACTTC
cdr3_aa: CASSQERLAGAYEQYF
d_call: TRBD2
v_call: TRBV4-1
j_call: TRBJ2-7

cdr3_nt: TGTGCCAGCAGTGAAGTAAGCGGGAGTCTCTCTTACATTCAGTACTTC
cdr3_aa: CASSEVSGSLSYIQYF
d_call: TRBD2
v_call: TRBV6-1
j_call: TRBJ2-4

cdr3_nt: TGTGCCAGCAGCGCCCTCCAGGGGGCCGGGGAGCTGTTTTTT
cdr3_aa: CASSALQGAGELFF
d_call: TRBD1
v_call: TRBV9
j_call: TRBJ2-2

cdr3_nt: TGTGCCATAAAGGGGGCTGGCTACGAGCAGTACTTC
cdr3_aa: CAIKGAGYEQYF
d_call: TRBD1
v_call: TRBV10-3
j_call: TRBJ2-7

cdr3_nt: TGCAGTGCGACTCAGGGCTACGAGCAGTACTTC
cdr3_aa: CSATQGYEQYF
d_call: -
v_call: TRBV20-1
j_call: TRBJ2-7

cdr3_nt: TGTGCCAGCAGCTTACTGGCAGTCAGAAACACCATATATTTT
cdr3_aa: CASSLLAVRNTIYF
d_call: -
v_call: TRBV7-9
j_call: TRBJ1-3

cdr3_nt: TGCGCCAGCAGCGAGACAACCGGGACAGGGGTTTATGGCTACACCTTC
cdr3_aa: CASSETTGTGVYGYTF
d_call: TRBD1
v_call: TRBV5-1
j_call: TRBJ1-2

cdr3_nt: TGTGCCAGCAGCCGACAACTAGCGGGAGGAGGCCATGAGCAGTTCTTC
cdr3_aa: CASSRQLAGGGHEQFF
d_call: TRBD2
v_call: TRBV4-2
j_call: TRBJ2-1

cdr3_nt: TGCGCCAGCAGCTCCGACCGGGACAGACAAATGAACACTGAAGCTTTCTTT
cdr3_aa: CASSSDRDRQMNTEAFF
d_call: TRBD1
v_call: TRBV5-1
j_call: TRBJ1-1

cdr3_nt: TGTGCCAGCTCGCCCACAGGGGGCGAAGAGACCCAGTACTTC
cdr3_aa: CASSPTGGEETQYF
d_call: TRBD1
v_call: TRBV18
j_call: TRBJ2-5

cdr3_nt: TGTGCCAGCTCGGACAGCTACGAGCAGTACTTC
cdr3_aa: CASSDSYEQYF
d_call: -
v_call: TRBV18
j_call: TRBJ2-7

cdr3_nt: TGCGCCAGCAGCCAAGAGGGTATCCGACAGGGACCATTTAATTCACCCCTCCACTTT
cdr3_aa: CASSQEGIRQGPFNSPLHF
d_call: TRBD1
v_call: TRBV4-1
j_call: TRBJ1-6

cdr3_nt: TGTGCCATCAGTGTAGGGGGGGGAAACGAGCAGTACTTC
cdr3_aa: CAISVGGGNEQYF
d_call: -
v_call: TRBV10-3
j_call: TRBJ2-7

cdr3_nt: TGTGCCAGCAGTGAAGTTCCAACTTTGAGCGGGAGTTTTGAGACCCAGTACTTC
cdr3_aa: CASSEVPTLSGSFETQYF
d_call: TRBD2
v_call: TRBV6-1
j_call: TRBJ2-5

cdr3_nt: TGTGCCACCAGCAGCGACCGGGCGGGGAGGACCTACGAGCAGTACTTC
cdr3_aa: CATSSDRAGRTYEQYF
d_call: -
v_call: TRBV15
j_call: TRBJ2-7

cdr3_nt: TGTGCCGGGCACAGGGACGGAAACACCATATATTTT
cdr3_aa: CAGHRDGNTIYF
d_call: -
v_call: TRBV2
j_call: TRBJ1-3

cdr3_nt: TGTGCCAGCAACGGGGGAGGATTTCAAGAGACCCAGTACTTC
cdr3_aa: CASNGGGFQETQYF
d_call: -
v_call: TRBV28
j_call: TRBJ2-5

cdr3_nt: TGTGCCAGCAGTTTTAGAAGGAACACTGAAGCTTTCTTT
cdr3_aa: CASSFRRNTEAFF
d_call: -
v_call: TRBV28
j_call: TRBJ1-1

cdr3_nt: TGTGCCAGCAGCTCCCGACAGGGAAACAACTATGGCTACACCTTC
cdr3_aa: CASSSRQGNNYGYTF
d_call: TRBD1
v_call: TRBV5-4
j_call: TRBJ1-2

cdr3_nt: TGTGCCAGCAGTTTATACGGGACAGAGATCATGAACACTGAAGCTTTCTTT
cdr3_aa: CASSLYGTEIMNTEAFF
d_call: TRBD1
v_call: TRBV27
j_call: TRBJ1-1

cdr3_nt: TGTGCCAGCGGGCAGGGTGGCGAGCAGTACTTC
cdr3_aa: CASGQGGEQYF
d_call: -
v_call: TRBV6-5
j_call: TRBJ2-7

cdr3_nt: TGTGCCAGCAGTCCGGACTTCTACGAGCAGTACTTC
cdr3_aa: CASSPDFYEQYF
d_call: -
v_call: TRBV2
j_call: TRBJ2-7

cdr3_nt: TGTGCCAGCTCACCGAAGACCAAAGCACAGGGGAACACTGAAGCTTTCTTT
cdr3_aa: CASSPKTKAQGNTEAFF
d_call: -
v_call: TRBV18
j_call: TRBJ1-1

cdr3_nt: TGTGCCAGCAGTTTAAAAGTGAGGGACAGTTACTACGAGCAGTACTTC
cdr3_aa: CASSLKVRDSYYEQYF
d_call: TRBD1
v_call: TRBV27
j_call: TRBJ2-7

cdr3_nt: TGTGCCAGCAGCTCCTCACTAGCGGGAGGACGGCAGTACTTC
cdr3_aa: CASSSSLAGGRQYF
d_call: TRBD2
v_call: TRBV5-6
j_call: TRBJ2-7

cdr3_nt: TGTGCCAGCAGTGATCAGGATACCTCTGGAAACACCATATATTTT
cdr3_aa: CASSDQDTSGNTIYF
d_call: -
v_call: TRBV2
j_call: TRBJ1-3

cdr3_nt: TGTGCCAGTAGTATGATTGACAGTTATACCGGGGAGCTGTTTTTT
cdr3_aa: CASSMIDSYTGELFF
d_call: -
v_call: TRBV19
j_call: TRBJ2-2

cdr3_nt: TGTGCCAGCAGTGAACTCTACAATGAGCAGTTCTTC
cdr3_aa: CASSELYNEQFF
d_call: -
v_call: TRBV6-1
j_call: TRBJ2-1

cdr3_nt: TGTGCTAGTGGTTTGAGACTAGCGGGCGTATACAATGAGCAGTTCTTC
cdr3_aa: CASGLRLAGVYNEQFF
d_call: TRBD2
v_call: TRBV12-5
j_call: TRBJ2-1

cdr3_nt: TGTGCCAGCAGCGCCGGACAGGTGAACACTGAAGCTTTCTTT
cdr3_aa: CASSAGQVNTEAFF
d_call: TRBD1
v_call: TRBV6-5
j_call: TRBJ1-1

cdr3_nt: TGTGCCAGCAGCTGGACAGCCAGAGGGACTGAAGCTTTCTTT
cdr3_aa: CASSWTARGTEAFF
d_call: -
v_call: TRBV12-1
j_call: TRBJ1-1

cdr3_nt: TGTGCCAGCAGCTTTAGCGACGGTGGAGAGACCCAGTACTTC
cdr3_aa: CASSFSDGGETQYF
d_call: -
v_call: TRBV7-6
j_call: TRBJ2-5

cdr3_nt: TGTGCCAGCTGGGCAGGGAACACCGGGGAGCTGTTTTTT
cdr3_aa: CASWAGNTGELFF
d_call: -
v_call: TRBV2
j_call: TRBJ2-2

cdr3_nt: TGTGCCAGCAGCGCCCCGGGTGAGCGCTATGGCTACACCTTC
cdr3_aa: CASSAPGERYGYTF
d_call: -
v_call: TRBV9
j_call: TRBJ1-2

cdr3_nt: TGTGCCAGCGGACTGATCTCTGGGGCCAACGTCCTGACTTTC
cdr3_aa: CASGLISGANVLTF
d_call: -
v_call: TRBV5-6
j_call: TRBJ2-6

cdr3_nt: TGTGCCAGCAGCGTAGCAGTTAGCGAATCCTACAATGAGCAGTTCTTC
cdr3_aa: CASSVAVSESYNEQFF
d_call: -
v_call: TRBV9
j_call: TRBJ2-1